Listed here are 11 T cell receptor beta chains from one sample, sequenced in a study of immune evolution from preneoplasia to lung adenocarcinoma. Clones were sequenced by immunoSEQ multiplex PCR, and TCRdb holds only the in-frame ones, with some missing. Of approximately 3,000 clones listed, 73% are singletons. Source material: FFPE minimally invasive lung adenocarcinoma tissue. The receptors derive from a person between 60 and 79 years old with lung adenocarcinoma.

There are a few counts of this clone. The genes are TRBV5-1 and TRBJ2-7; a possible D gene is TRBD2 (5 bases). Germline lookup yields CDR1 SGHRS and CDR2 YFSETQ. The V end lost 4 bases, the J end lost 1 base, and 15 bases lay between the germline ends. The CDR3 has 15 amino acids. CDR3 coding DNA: TGCGCCAGCAGCCTCGATCAGCGGCCGTCCTACGAGCAGTACTTC. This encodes CASSLDQRPSYEQYF.

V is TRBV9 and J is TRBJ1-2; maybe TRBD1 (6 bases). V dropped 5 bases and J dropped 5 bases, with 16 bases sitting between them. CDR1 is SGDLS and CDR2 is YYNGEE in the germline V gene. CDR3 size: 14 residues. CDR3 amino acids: CASSYDRMNYGYTF. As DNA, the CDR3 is TGTGCCAGCAGTTACGACAGGATGAATTATGGCTACACCTTC.

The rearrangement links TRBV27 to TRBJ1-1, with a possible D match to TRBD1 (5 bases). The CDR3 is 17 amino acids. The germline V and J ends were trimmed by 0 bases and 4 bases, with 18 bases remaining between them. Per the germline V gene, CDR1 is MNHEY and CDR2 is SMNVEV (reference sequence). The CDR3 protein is CASSLSAGKGWGTEAFF. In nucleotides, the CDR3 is TGTGCCAGCAGTTTATCGGCAGGGAAGGGGTGGGGCACTGAAGCTTTCTTT.

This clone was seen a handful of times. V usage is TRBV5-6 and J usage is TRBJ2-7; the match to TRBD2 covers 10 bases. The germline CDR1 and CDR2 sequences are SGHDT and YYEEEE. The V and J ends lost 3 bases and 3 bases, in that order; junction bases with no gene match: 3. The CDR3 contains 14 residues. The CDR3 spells CASSSAGGVYEQYF. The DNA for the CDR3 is TGTGCCAGCAGCTCAGCGGGGGGGGTCTACGAGCAGTACTTC.

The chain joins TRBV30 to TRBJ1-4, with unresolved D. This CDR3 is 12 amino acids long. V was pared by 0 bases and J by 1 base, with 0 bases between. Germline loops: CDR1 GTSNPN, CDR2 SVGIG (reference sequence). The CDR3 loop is CAWSVTNEKLFF. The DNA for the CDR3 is TGTGCCTGGAGTGTAACTAATGAAAAACTGTTTTTT.

The CDR3 loop is CASSRLADTDTQYF. The CDR3 nucleotides read TGCGCCAGCAGCCGACTAGCGGACACAGATACGCAGTATTTT. The rearrangement joins TRBV5-1 to TRBJ2-3; TRBD2 agrees at 9 bases. V shed 4 bases and J 2 bases; nucleotides not matched to a gene: 2. Germline V gene data show CDR1 as SGHRS and CDR2 as YFSETQ. The CDR3 has 14 residues.

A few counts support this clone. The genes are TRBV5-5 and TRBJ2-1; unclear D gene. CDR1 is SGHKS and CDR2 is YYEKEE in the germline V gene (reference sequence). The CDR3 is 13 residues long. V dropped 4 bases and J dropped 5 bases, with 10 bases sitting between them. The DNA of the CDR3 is TGTGCCAGCAGCCCCCTCTTGGACAATGAGCAGTTCTTC. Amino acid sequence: CASSPLLDNEQFF.

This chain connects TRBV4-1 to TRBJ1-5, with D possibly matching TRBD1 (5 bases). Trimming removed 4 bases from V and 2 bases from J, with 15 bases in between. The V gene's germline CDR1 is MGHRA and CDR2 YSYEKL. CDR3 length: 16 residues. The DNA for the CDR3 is TGCGCCAGCAGCCCCCCCAGGCAGGGAGGCAATCAGCCCCAGCATTTT. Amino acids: CASSPPRQGGNQPQHF.

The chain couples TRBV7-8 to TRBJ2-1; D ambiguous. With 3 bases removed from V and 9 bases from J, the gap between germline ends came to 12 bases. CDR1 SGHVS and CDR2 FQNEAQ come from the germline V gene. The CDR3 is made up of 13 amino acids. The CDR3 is CASSFRTNGEQFF. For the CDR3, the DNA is TGTGCCAGCAGCTTCCGGACCAACGGTGAGCAGTTCTTC.

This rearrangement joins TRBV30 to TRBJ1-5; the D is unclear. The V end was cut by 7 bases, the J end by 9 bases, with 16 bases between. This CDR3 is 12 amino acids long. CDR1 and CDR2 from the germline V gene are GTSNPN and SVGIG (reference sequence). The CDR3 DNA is TGTGCCTACCAGACGGGCACCGGGCCCCAGCATTTT. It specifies CAYQTGTGPQHF.

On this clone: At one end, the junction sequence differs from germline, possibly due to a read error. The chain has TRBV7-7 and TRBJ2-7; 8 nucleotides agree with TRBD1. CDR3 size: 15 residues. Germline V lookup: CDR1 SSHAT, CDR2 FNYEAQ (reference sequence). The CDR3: CASSLGPGQVYEQYF. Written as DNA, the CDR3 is TGTGCTAGCAGCTTAGGACCGGGACAGGTCTACGAGCAGTACTTC.